This TCR beta chain was identified in a study of Graves' ophthalmopathy and Graves' hyperthyroidism (dated by TCRdb to the late 2010s). A note on the overall study: Peripheral blood was collected at initial diagnosis, prior to any treatment. In total, around 140 blood samples were TCR-sequenced: 40 to 45 ophthalmopathy, some 80 hyperthyroidism and about 17 hyperthyroidism-to-ophthalmopathy patients. After sampling, hyperthyroidism patients received methimazole starting at 30 mg daily, and ophthalmopathy patients received high-dose intravenous methylprednisolone. To tell Graves' ophthalmopathy apart from Graves' hyperthyroidism, and to predict which patients would progress to ophthalmopathy, the study relied on TCR beta repertoire signatures. T-cell repertoires of thyroid tissue and blood were compared in 5 or 6 hyperthyroidism patients. For independent validation, a separate cohort was made up of some 19 hyperthyroidism patients plus 17 patients who later progressed from hyperthyroidism to ophthalmopathy. To explore V-J signatures that distinguish ophthalmopathy from hyperthyroidism, a discovery set of 100 patients was enrolled, made up of some 41 with ophthalmopathy and fewer than 60 with stable hyperthyroidism. Overall study results and their limits: Among expanded thyroid clonotypes with frequency above 0.001, most also showed up in blood, which suggests that blood repertoires may reflect the thyroid immune response. No statistical method was used to predetermine the sample size, and group allocation was not hidden from the investigators. In cross-validation, the 13-signature model distinguished ophthalmopathy from stable hyperthyroidism with approximately 85% sensitivity and about 84% specificity, and in the test set the corresponding values were 80% and 75%. In validation, the model predicted ophthalmopathy progression with about 71% sensitivity and around 72% specificity; some 13 predicted patients were CT-confirmed with GO in a median of about 7.1 months.

TCR beta CDR3 regions were amplified from RNA transcripts for repertoire sequencing. The first round of RT-PCR was done with HTBI primers and the Qiagen OneStep RT-PCR kit, and was followed by a second round of multiplex PCR, then size selection and purification. Libraries were sequenced on an Illumina HiSeq2000 using paired-end 100 bp reads. The authors' analysis ran thus. SOAPnuke was used for read processing, and reads with adapters, uncalled bases, a mean Phred below 15, or no exact constant-primer or identifier match were discarded. High-quality paired reads were merged with COPE v1.2.5. Each unique nucleotide sequence was treated as a clonotype, and MiTCR v1.1 was used to align the clonotypes to the IMGT TRB V, D and J references. Analysis was restricted to V-J combinations with a frequency above 0.0001, which covered 99.2% of repertoires. A TCR clonal expansion and chaos score per V-J combination was defined as the ratio of F50 clonal expansion to chaos observed in the TCRdist matrix. Welch's t-statistics and random forest were used to reduce the features to about 14 V-J combinations, which were then used as input to a naive Bayes classifier. Thyroid-blood repertoire similarity was quantified with the Morisita-Horn index. TCRdb handled the public reads itself, with Q25 trimming in fastp and clone calling in MiXCR, and kept productive beta chains. Rows are combined by CDR3 protein, so each entry shows the most common genes and DNA. In this record, the V and J calls reflect TCRdb's handling and not the investigators' own analysis. Here the sample has approximately 330,000 distinct CDR3 sequences; about a sixth occur a single time. Together, the top ten hold about 12% of the sample.

A remark on this clonotype: Its antigen specificity is not known. Nothing much larger sits one base from this clone, and base qualities are not available.

The ophthalmopathy patients had moderately to severely active disease, with a Clinical Activity Score of 3 or higher, a NOSPECS grade of 4 or higher, and a disease duration of less than 3 months. Anyone with other autoimmune diseases, uncontrolled infections, pregnancy or lactation was excluded from the study. Diagnosis relied on clinical symptoms, serum thyroxine, TRAb, thyroid ultrasound and orbital computed tomography. Ficoll-Paque density gradient centrifugation was used to isolate PBMCs from about 10 ml of fresh peripheral blood. Total RNA was extracted using Trizol reagent, and RNA quality was checked on an Agilent 2100 Bioanalyzer. CDR1 and CDR2 (PRHDT, FYEKMQ) derive from the germline V gene (reference sequence). Trimming at the junction amounts to 1 base on V and 4 bases on J, and the germline ends lie 14 bases apart. From the cysteine up to the phenylalanine, the CDR3 has a length of 16 residues. The DNA shown is the 48-base CDR3, in frame from base 1.

This TCR derives from an adult man with Graves' ophthalmopathy. The sample consisted of peripheral blood. In this chain, TRBV13 is recombined with TRBJ1-5; TRBD1 might be the D gene, on 5 matching bases. The CDR3 protein is CASSLVPRAWNQPQHF. In nucleotides, the sequence is TGTGCCAGCAGCTTAGTTCCCAGGGCTTGGAATCAGCCCCAGCATTTT.